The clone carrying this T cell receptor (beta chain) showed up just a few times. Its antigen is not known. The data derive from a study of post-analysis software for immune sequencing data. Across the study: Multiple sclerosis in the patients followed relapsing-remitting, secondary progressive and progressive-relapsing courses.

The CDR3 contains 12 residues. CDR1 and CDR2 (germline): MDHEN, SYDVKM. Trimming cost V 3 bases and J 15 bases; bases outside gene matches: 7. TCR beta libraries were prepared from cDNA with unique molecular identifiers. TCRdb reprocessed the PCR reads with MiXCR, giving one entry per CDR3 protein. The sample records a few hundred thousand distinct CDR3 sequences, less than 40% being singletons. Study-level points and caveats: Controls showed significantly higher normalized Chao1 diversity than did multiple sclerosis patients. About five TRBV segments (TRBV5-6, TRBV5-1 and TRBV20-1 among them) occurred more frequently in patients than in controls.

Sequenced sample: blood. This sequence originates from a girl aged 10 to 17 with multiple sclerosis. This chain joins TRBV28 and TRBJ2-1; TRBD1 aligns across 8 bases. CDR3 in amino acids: CASSFQRQGRFF. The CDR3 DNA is TGTGCCAGCAGTTTCCAAAGACAGGGGCGGTTCTTC.